This T cell receptor beta chain was observed in a study of shared clonotypes between healthy human individuals. This clone was counted ten times or more. Its antigen is not known. General study findings and limits: Sampling involved blood alone; tissue repertoires likely differ.

The V gene end was trimmed by 0 bases and the J gene end by 5 bases; junction bases not matched to a gene: 7. The V gene's germline CDR1 is LGHNA and CDR2 YNFKEQ. This CDR3 contains 16 residues. Some clones are missing from TCRdb's copy, which holds only in-frame ones; the method was immunoSEQ multiplex PCR. Among some 660,000 clones listed, around 73% were seen once. This rearrangement joins TRBV4-2 to TRBJ2-7; 10 bases line up with TRBD2. Material for sequencing was memory CD4+ T cells sorted from blood. The subset was: CD45RA-negative fraction. The sequence came from a woman aged 25 to 39 in good health. CDR3 bases: TGTGCCAGCAGCCAAGAAGGAGCGGGAGGGCCGAACGAGCAGTACTTC. This encodes CASSQEGAGGPNEQYF.